These 7 T cell receptor beta chains share one sample of origin, sequenced in a study of CD8 T cells in ankylosing spondylitis. TCRdb re-derived calls from the 5' RACE reads in MiXCR, one entry per CDR3 protein. Of 230,000 or so distinct CDR3 sequences listed, approximately 20% are singletons. The sequenced material came from blood, either unsorted or a sorted T cell fraction (not recorded which). These receptors were taken from a male donor with ankylosing spondylitis or in good health (not recorded which).

This chain connects TRBV20-1 to TRBJ2-2; tentative D call: TRBD2 (6 bases). Germline CDR1 reads DFQATT; CDR2 reads SNEGSKA (reference sequence). The V end lost 3 bases, the J end lost 6 bases, and 8 bases lay between the germline ends. The CDR3 runs 12 residues. CDR3 in amino acids: CSARGLSGELFF. DNA of the CDR3: TGCAGTGCTAGGGGACTTTCCGGGGAGCTGTTTTTT.

This clonotype was counted only a few times. The J gene is TRBJ2-7, the V gene TRBV4-1; D remains unclear. Trimming cost V 1 base and J 0 bases, with 10 bases left between them. The CDR3 length is 15 residues. Per the germline V gene, CDR1 is MGHRA and CDR2 is YSYEKL. CDR3 in DNA: TGCGCCAGCAGCCAAGTAATGATGGTCTCCTACGAGCAGTACTTC. It codes for CASSQVMMVSYEQYF.

This clonotype was counted between two and nine times. This chain uses TRBV6-4 with TRBJ2-2; possible D gene TRBD2, 6 bases. Between the trimmed V and J ends, which lost 6 bases and 0 bases, there was a span of 14 bases. Germline-derived CDR1 and CDR2 are MRHNA and SNTAGT. This CDR3 contains 16 residues. CDR3 sequence (DNA): TGTGCCAGCAGCGACGTGGGGGGTGCGAACACCGGGGAGCTGTTTTTT. Its protein product is CASSDVGGANTGELFF.

This clonotype was detected ten times or more. This chain uses TRBV9 with TRBJ2-7, with 7 bases fitting TRBD1. The V and J ends lost 0 bases and 0 bases, in that order; junction bases with no gene match: 6. Germline CDR1 SGDLS, CDR2 YYNGEE. The CDR3 covers 16 residues. The CDR3, as DNA: TGTGCCAGCAGCGTAGGGGGACAGTCCTCCTCCTACGAGCAGTACTTC. It is translated as CASSVGGQSSSYEQYF.

V is TRBV9 and J is TRBJ2-1, with D possibly TRBD2 on 6 matching bases. Germline CDR1 and CDR2: SGDLS and YYNGEE. This CDR3 has 15 residues. The V and J ends lost 4 bases and 8 bases respectively, with 19 bases between them. In nucleotides, the CDR3 is TGTGCCAGCAGCAGTACTAGCTCGGAGGCAGATGAGCAGTTCTTC. Protein sequence: CASSSTSSEADEQFF.

The V and J genes are TRBV29-1 and TRBJ1-1; D remains unclear. V was shortened by 6 bases and J by 1 base, with 6 bases between the two germline ends. The germline V gene has CDR1 SQVTM and CDR2 ANQGSEA. The CDR3 is 11 amino acids. The CDR3 is CSVAWNTEAFF. The CDR3 DNA sequence: TGCAGCGTGGCCTGGAACACTGAAGCTTTCTTT.

This clonotype appeared a few times. This chain connects TRBV21-1 to TRBJ2-7; the DNA was not used to check the table's D call, TRBD2. TRBV21-1 is reported as a pseudogene. The CDR3 sequence is 17 residues long. This chain's CDR3 is CASSNGTSGRNSYEQYF. CDR3 sequence (DNA): TGTGCCAGCAGCAATGGAACTAGCGGGAGAAATAGCTACGAGCAGTACTTC.